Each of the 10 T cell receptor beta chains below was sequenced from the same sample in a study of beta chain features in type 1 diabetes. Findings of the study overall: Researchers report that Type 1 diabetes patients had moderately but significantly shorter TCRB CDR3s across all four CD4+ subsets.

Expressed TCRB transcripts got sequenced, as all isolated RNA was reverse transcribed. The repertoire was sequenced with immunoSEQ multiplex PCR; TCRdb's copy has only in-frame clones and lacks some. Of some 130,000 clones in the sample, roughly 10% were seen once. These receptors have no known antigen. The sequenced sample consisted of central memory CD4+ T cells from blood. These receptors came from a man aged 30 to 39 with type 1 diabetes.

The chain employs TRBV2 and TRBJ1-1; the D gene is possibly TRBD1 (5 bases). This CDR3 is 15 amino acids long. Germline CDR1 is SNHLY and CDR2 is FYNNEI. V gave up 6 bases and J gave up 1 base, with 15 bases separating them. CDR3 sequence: CASSATREPNTEAFF. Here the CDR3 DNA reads TGTGCCAGCAGCGCGACCAGGGAACCGAACACTGAAGCTTTCTTT.

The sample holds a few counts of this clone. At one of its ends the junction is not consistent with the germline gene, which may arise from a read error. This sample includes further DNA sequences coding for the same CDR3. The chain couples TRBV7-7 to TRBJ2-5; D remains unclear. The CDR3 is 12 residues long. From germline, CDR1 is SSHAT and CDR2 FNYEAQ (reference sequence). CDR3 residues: CASSPDQETQYF. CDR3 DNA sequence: TGTGCTAGCAGCCCAGATCAAGAGACCCAGTACTTC.

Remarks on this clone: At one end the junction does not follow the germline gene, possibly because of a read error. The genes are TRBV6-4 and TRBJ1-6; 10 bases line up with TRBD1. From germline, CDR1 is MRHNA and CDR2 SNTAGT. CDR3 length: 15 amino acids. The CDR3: CASSYSTGGYSPLHF. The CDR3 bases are TGTGCCAGCAGTTACTCGACAGGGGGCTATTCACCCCTCCACTTT.

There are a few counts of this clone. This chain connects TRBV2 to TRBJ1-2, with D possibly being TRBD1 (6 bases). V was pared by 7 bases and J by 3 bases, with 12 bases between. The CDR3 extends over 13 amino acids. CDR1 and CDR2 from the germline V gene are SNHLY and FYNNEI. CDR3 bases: TGTGCCAGCAATATGGGACAAGACTATGGCTACACCTTC. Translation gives CASNMGQDYGYTF. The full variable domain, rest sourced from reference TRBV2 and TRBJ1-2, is EPEVTQTPSHQVTQMGQEVILRCVPISNHLYFYWYRQILGQKVEFLVSFYNNEISEKSEIFDDQFSVERPDGSNFTLKIRSTKLEDSAMYFCASNMGQDYGYTFGSGTRLTVV.

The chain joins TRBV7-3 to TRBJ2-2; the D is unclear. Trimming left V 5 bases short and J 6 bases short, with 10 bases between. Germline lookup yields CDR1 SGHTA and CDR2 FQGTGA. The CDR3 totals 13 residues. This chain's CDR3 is CASSRYFSGELFF. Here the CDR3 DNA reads TGTGCCAGCAGCCGATACTTTTCCGGGGAGCTGTTTTTT. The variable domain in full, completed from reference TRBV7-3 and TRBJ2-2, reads GAGVSQTPSNKVTEKGKYVELRCDPISGHTALYWYRQSLGQGPEFLIYFQGTGAADDSGLPNDRFFAVRPEGSVSTLKIQRTERGDSAVYLCASSRYFSGELFFGEGSRLTVL.

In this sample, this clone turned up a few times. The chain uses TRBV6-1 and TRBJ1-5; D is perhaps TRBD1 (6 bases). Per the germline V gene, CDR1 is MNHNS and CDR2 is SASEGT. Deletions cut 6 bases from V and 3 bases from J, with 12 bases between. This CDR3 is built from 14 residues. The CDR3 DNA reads TGTGCCAGCAGACCTACAGGGTTCAATCAGCCCCAGCATTTT. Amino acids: CASRPTGFNQPQHF.

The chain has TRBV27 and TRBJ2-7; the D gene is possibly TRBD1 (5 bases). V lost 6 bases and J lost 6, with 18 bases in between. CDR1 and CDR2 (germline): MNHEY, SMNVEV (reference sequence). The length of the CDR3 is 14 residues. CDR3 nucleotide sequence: TGTGCCAGCAGGGACACCTCGGTCGGCGTCGAGCAGTACTTC. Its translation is CASRDTSVGVEQYF.

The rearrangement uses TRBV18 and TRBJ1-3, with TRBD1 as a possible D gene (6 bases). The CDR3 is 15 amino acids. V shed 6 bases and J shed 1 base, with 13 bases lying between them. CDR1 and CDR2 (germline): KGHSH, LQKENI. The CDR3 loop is CASSPRQDSGNTIYF. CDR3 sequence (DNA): TGTGCCAGCTCTCCCCGACAGGATTCTGGAAACACCATATATTTT.

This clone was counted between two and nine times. CDR3 coding DNA: TGTGCCAGCAGCCCACACCTCGACAGCTCCTACGAGCAGTACTTC. Its translation is CASSPHLDSSYEQYF. The chain uses TRBV11-1 and TRBJ2-7; possible D gene TRBD1, 5 bases. The germline V gene encodes CDR1 SGHAT and CDR2 FQDESV (reference sequence). The CDR3 contains 15 residues. The V gene lost 5 bases and the J gene lost 0 bases, with 14 bases spanning the gap.

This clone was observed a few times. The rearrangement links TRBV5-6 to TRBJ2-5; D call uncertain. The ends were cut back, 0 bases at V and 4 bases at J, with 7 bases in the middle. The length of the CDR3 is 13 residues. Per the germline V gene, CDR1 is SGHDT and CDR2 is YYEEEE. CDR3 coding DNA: TGTGCCAGCAGCTTGGTATCGGTAGAGACCCAGTACTTC. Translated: CASSLVSVETQYF.